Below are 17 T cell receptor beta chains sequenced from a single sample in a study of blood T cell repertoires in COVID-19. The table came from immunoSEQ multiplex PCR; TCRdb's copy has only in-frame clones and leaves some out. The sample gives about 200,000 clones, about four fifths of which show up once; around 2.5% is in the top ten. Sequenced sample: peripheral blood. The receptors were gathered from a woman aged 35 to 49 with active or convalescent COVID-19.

CDR3: CASSLGPRDRVPHPSSYEQYF. In DNA form, the CDR3 reads TGTGCCAGCAGTCTAGGCCCCCGGGACAGGGTTCCCCACCCGAGCTCCTACGAGCAGTACTTC. J is TRBJ2-7 and V is TRBV27; 9 bases are shared with TRBD1. The CDR3 totals 21 residues. CDR1 MNHEY and CDR2 SMNVEV come from the germline V gene (reference sequence). V gave up 5 bases and J gave up 0 bases; unmatched junction bases: 23.

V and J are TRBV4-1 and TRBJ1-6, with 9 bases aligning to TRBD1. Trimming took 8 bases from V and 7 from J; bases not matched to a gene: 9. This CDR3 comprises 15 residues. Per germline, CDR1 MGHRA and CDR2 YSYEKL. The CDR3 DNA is TGCGCCAGCTCGGGACAGGGCAGCGGGAATTCACCCCTCCACTTT. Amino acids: CASSGQGSGNSPLHF.

The CDR3 nucleotides read TGTGCCTGGGATCTAATAGCGGGAGACCGGGGAGAGACCCAGTACTTC. Its protein product is CAWDLIAGDRGETQYF. The gene calls are TRBV30 and TRBJ2-5, with TRBD2 matching over 9 bases. V lost 5 bases, J lost 4 bases, and 14 bases stayed unmatched. The CDR3 is 16 amino acids. Germline-derived CDR1 and CDR2 are GTSNPN and SVGIG (reference sequence).

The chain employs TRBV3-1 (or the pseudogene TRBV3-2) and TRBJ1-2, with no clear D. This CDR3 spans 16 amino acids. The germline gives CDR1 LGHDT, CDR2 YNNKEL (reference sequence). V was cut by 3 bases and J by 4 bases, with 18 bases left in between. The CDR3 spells CASSQDSQVYIYGYTF. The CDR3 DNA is TGTGCCAGCAGCCAGGATTCTCAGGTTTATATCTATGGCTACACCTTC.

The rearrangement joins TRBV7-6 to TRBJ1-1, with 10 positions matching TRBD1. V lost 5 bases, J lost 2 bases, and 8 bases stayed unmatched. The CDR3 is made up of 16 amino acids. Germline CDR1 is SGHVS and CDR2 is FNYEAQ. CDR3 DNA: TGTGCCAGCAGCGTCGACAGGGGGCTGCGAAACACTGAAGCTTTCTTT. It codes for CASSVDRGLRNTEAFF. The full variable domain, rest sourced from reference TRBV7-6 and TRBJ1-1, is GAGVSQSPRYKVTKRGQDVALRCDPISGHVSLYWYRQALGQGPEFLTYFNYEAQQDKSGLPNDRFSAERPEGSISTLTIQRTEQRDSAMYRCASSVDRGLRNTEAFFGQGTRLTVV.

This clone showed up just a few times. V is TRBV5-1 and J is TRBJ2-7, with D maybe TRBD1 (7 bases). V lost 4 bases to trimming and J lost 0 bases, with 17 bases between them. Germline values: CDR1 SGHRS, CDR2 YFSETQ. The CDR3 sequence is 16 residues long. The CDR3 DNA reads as TGCGCCAGCAGCCTGCTATGGGGGGACAGCTCCTACGAGCAGTACTTC. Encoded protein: CASSLLWGDSSYEQYF.

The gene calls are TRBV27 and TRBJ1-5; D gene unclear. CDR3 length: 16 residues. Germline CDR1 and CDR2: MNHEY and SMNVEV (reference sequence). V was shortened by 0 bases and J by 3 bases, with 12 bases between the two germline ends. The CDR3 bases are TGTGCCAGCAGTTTATCGGCCGGGGAGGTCAATCAGCCCCAGCATTTT. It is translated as CASSLSAGEVNQPQHF.

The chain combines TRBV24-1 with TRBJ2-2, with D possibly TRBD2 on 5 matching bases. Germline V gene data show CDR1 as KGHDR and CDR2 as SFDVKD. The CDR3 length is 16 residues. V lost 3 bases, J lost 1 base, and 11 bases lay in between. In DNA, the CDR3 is TGTGCCACCAGTGATCCAGGACGGGGGAACACCGGGGAGCTGTTTTTT. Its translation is CATSDPGRGNTGELFF.

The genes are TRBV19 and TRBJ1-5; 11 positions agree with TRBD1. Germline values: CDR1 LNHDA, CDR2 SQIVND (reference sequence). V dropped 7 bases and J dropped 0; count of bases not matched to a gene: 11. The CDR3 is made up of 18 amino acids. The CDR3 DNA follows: TGTGCCAGTAACCGATGGACAGGGGGCGGCTTTAGCAATCAGCCCCAGCATTTT. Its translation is CASNRWTGGGFSNQPQHF.

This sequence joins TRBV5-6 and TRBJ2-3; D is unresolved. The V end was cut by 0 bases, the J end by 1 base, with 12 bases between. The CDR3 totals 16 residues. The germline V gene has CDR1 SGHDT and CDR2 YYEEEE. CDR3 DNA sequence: TGTGCCAGCAGCTTGGCAACCCCGGTCGGCACAGATACGCAGTATTTT. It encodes CASSLATPVGTDTQYF.

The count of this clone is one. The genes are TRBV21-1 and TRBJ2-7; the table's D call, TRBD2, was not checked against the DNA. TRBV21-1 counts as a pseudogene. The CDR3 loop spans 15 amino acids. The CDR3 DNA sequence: TGTGCCAGCAGCAAAGGCATTAGCGGGAGCTACGAGCAGTACTTC. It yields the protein CASSKGISGSYEQYF.

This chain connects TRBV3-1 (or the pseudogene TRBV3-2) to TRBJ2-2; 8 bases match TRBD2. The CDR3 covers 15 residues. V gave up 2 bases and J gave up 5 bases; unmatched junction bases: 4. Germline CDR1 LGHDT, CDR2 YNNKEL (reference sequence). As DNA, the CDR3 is TGTGCCAGCAGCCAACGGGTAGCGGGAACCGGGGAGCTGTTTTTT. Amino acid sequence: CASSQRVAGTGELFF.

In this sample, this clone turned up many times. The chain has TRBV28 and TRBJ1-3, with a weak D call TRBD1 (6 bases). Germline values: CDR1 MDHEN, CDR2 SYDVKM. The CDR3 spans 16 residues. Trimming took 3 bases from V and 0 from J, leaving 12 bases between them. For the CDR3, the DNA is TGTGCCAGCAGTTTGTCACTAGGGGGCTCTGGAAACACCATATATTTT. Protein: CASSLSLGGSGNTIYF. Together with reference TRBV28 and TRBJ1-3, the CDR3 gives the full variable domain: DVKVTQSSRYLVKRTGEKVFLECVQDMDHENMFWYRQDPGLGLRLIYFSYDVKMKEKGDIPEGYSVSREKKERFSLILESASTNQTSMYLCASSLSLGGSGNTIYFGEGSWLTVV.

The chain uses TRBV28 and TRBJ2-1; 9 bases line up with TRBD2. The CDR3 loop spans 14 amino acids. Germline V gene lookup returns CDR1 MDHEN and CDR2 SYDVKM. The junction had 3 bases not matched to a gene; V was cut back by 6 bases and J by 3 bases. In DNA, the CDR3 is TGTGCCAGCAGACCTAGCGGGGTCTACAATGAGCAGTTCTTC. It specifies CASRPSGVYNEQFF.

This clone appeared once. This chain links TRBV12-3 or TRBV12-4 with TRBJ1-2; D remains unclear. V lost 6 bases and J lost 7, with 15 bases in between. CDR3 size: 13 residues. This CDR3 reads CASSPSGLGGYTF. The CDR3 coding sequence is TGTGCCAGCAGCCCTTCCGGCCTAGGTGGCTACACCTTC.

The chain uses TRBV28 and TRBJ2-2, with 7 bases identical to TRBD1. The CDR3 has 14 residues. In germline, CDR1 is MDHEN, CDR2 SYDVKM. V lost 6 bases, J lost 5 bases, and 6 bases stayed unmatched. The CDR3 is CASSLTTGTGELFF. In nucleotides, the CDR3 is TGTGCCAGCAGCCTCACGACAGGGACCGGGGAGCTGTTTTTT.

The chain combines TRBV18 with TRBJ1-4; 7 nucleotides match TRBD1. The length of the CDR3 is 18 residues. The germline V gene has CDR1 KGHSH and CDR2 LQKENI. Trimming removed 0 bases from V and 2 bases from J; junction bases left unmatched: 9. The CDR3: CASSPPPTTGATNEKLFF. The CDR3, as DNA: TGTGCCAGCTCACCACCCCCTACAACAGGGGCCACTAATGAAAAACTGTTTTTT.